This T cell receptor (beta chain) was recorded in a study of vaccination and CD4 T cells after COVID-19. Treatment denoted: roughly 10-day PBMC culture with coronavirus spike peptide pools or control peptides (ViraFEST assay). Sequencing of cultured CD4+ T cell DNA used the Oncomine TCR Beta short-read assay. MiXCR was run by TCRdb on the PCR reads, yielding one entry per CDR3 protein. The sample records around 9,500 distinct CDR3 sequences, 50% to 65% being singletons. On this clonotype: The antigen is unknown.

The source is a human donor who had recovered from COVID-19. Specimen: CD4+ T cells from blood, cultured in vitro.

The DNA for the CDR3 is TGTGCCTGGAGTGGACAGCAAGAGACCCAGTACTTC. This codes for CAWSGQQETQYF. V and J are TRBV30 and TRBJ2-5; a possible D gene is TRBD1 (5 bases). With 1 base removed from V and 2 bases from J, the gap between germline ends came to 5 bases. Germline V gene lookup returns CDR1 GTSNPN and CDR2 SVGIG (reference sequence). This CDR3 has 12 amino acids. The complete variable domain, with remaining parts taken from reference TRBV30 and TRBJ2-5, reads SQTIHQWPATLVQPVGSPLSLECTVEGTSNPNLYWYRQAAGRGLQLLFYSVGIGQISSEVPQNLSASRPQDRQFILSSKKLLLSDSGFYLCAWSGQQETQYFGPGTRLLVL.